Below, 28 T cell receptor beta chains from the same sample are listed, as sequenced in a study of blood T cell repertoires in COVID-19. The repertoire was sequenced with immunoSEQ multiplex PCR; TCRdb's copy has only in-frame clones and lacks some. Among 5,500 to 8,000 clones, 70% to 90% were seen once, and the ten largest hold more than 7%. Source material: peripheral blood. The source of these receptors is a human donor in a cohort sampled during active COVID-19. The donor label of this sample is uncertain.

The V gene is TRBV5-1, the J gene TRBJ2-7, with D possibly being TRBD1 (6 bases). Trimming pared 5 bases from V and 3 bases from J, leaving 18 bases between. The CDR3 length is 15 residues. The germline V gene has CDR1 SGHRS and CDR2 YFSETQ. The CDR3 sequence is CASSQRTATDYEQYF. CDR3 coding DNA: TGCGCCAGCAGTCAACGGACAGCTACGGACTACGAGCAGTACTTC.

This rearrangement joins TRBV18 to TRBJ1-1, with TRBD1 matching 8 bases. CDR1 and CDR2 (germline): KGHSH, LQKENI. Trimming cost V 5 bases and J 4 bases; bases outside gene matches: 6. This CDR3 region has 14 residues. CDR3 nucleotides: TGTGCCAGCTCAGTCGGACAGGGAACCACTGAAGCTTTCTTT. As protein: CASSVGQGTTEAFF.

In its sample, this clone was seen a few times. The chain recombines TRBV19 with TRBJ2-1; 10 bases line up with TRBD2. The V gene's germline CDR1 is LNHDA and CDR2 SQIVND (reference sequence). The V gene end was trimmed by 5 bases and the J gene end by 6 bases; junction bases not matched to a gene: 10. The CDR3 spans 16 residues. In DNA, the CDR3 is TGTGCCAGTAGTTCCGGAGCGGGAGGGCCTATCAATGAGCAGTTCTTC. It encodes CASSSGAGGPINEQFF. The entire variable domain, with the rest obtained from reference TRBV19 and TRBJ2-1, is as follows: DGGITQSPKYLFRKEGQNVTLSCEQNLNHDAMYWYRQDPGQGLRLIYYSQIVNDFQKGDIAEGYSVSREKKESFPLTVTSAQKNPTAFYLCASSSGAGGPINEQFFGPGTRLTVL.

The chain joins TRBV9 to TRBJ2-3, with a possible D match to TRBD2 (7 bases). The CDR3 covers 17 residues. V gave up 4 bases and J gave up 2 bases, with 20 bases separating them. Germline V gene sequence: CDR1 SGDLS, CDR2 YYNGEE. In DNA form, the CDR3 reads TGTGCCAGCAGCCCCCTGAGGGGGAGGGGAGACACAGATACGCAGTATTTT. Translation gives CASSPLRGRGDTDTQYF. Full variable domain (outside the CDR3, taken from reference TRBV9 and TRBJ2-3): DSGVTQTPKHLITATGQRVTLRCSPRSGDLSVYWYQQSLDQGLQFLIQYYNGEERAKGNILERFSAQQFPDLHSELNLSSLELGDSALYFCASSPLRGRGDTDTQYFGPGTRLTVL.

V gene TRBV6-4 combines with J gene TRBJ2-4; TRBD1 might be the D (5 bases). This CDR3 region has 13 residues. Germline CDR1 reads MRHNA; CDR2 reads SNTAGT. The V end was cut by 10 bases, the J end by 1 base, with 11 bases between. The CDR3 is CAIKQVAKNIQYF. The CDR3 nucleotides read TGTGCCATCAAACAGGTTGCCAAAAACATTCAGTACTTC.

The rearrangement joins TRBV5-8 to TRBJ1-4, with TRBD1 matching over 8 bases. The CDR3 contains 16 residues. In germline, CDR1 is SGHTS, CDR2 YDEGEE. The V segment lost 2 bases and the J segment 9 bases; nucleotides outside the gene matches: 12. In nucleotides, the CDR3 is TGTGCCAGCAGCTTAAGAACAGGGGGAAATGTGAAAAAACTGTTTTTT. This sequence encodes CASSLRTGGNVKKLFF.

The V call is TRBV18, the J call TRBJ2-6, with 8 nucleotides matching TRBD1. Germline V gene sequence: CDR1 KGHSH, CDR2 LQKENI. This CDR3 spans 16 amino acids. V was pared by 5 bases and J by 2 bases, with 5 bases of the junction left unmatched. The CDR3 DNA reads as TGTGCCAGCTCATCGACAGGGGAGGCTGGGGCCAACGTCCTGACTTTC. Translated: CASSSTGEAGANVLTF.

The rearrangement uses TRBV10-1 and TRBJ2-5, with D unresolved. The CDR3 runs 14 residues. Germline V lookup: CDR1 WNHNN, CDR2 SYGVQD (reference sequence). Trimming stripped 4 bases from V and 2 bases from J, with 11 bases between. The CDR3 is CASSAPRRQETQYF. CDR3 in DNA: TGCGCCAGCAGTGCACCTCGCAGGCAAGAGACCCAGTACTTC.

The genes are TRBV12-3 or TRBV12-4 and TRBJ2-3, with 11 bases lining up with TRBD1. CDR3 length: 13 residues. The J segment lost 6 bases and the V segment lost 4 bases, leaving 0 bases of the junction unmatched. The DNA of the CDR3 is TGTGCCAGCAGTTGGGACAGGGGGGATACGCAGTATTTT. It encodes CASSWDRGDTQYF.

This chain connects TRBV7-3 to TRBJ2-5, with D maybe TRBD2 (5 bases). Germline CDR1 is SGHTA and CDR2 is FQGTGA. CDR3 length: 15 amino acids. Trimming left V 5 bases short and J 2 bases short, with 15 bases between. The chain's CDR3 is CASSPRLSGQETQYF. Here the CDR3 DNA reads TGTGCCAGCAGCCCCCGGTTGAGCGGTCAAGAGACCCAGTACTTC.

The chain recombines TRBV6-1 with TRBJ1-6, with 9 nucleotides matching TRBD1. CDR1 is MNHNS and CDR2 is SASEGT in the germline V gene. The CDR3 totals 16 residues. Trimming at V came to 2 bases and at J to 9 bases, leaving 8 bases not matched to a gene. The CDR3 is CASSEQGTGRGSPLHF. The CDR3 coding sequence is TGTGCCAGCAGTGAACAGGGGACAGGGAGAGGTTCACCCCTCCACTTT.

This clone was observed once. The chain has TRBV9 and TRBJ1-1; perhaps TRBD1 as D (5 bases). Germline CDR1 SGDLS, CDR2 YYNGEE. The CDR3 totals 12 residues. The V end was cut by 7 bases, the J end by 3 bases, with 10 bases between. The CDR3 protein is CASGGAYTEAFF. The CDR3 DNA is TGTGCCAGCGGCGGGGCCTACACTGAAGCTTTCTTT. Full variable domain (missing parts from reference TRBV9 and TRBJ1-1): DSGVTQTPKHLITATGQRVTLRCSPRSGDLSVYWYQQSLDQGLQFLIQYYNGEERAKGNILERFSAQQFPDLHSELNLSSLELGDSALYFCASGGAYTEAFFGQGTRLTVV.

This clone was recorded only once. V is TRBV6-6 and J is TRBJ2-7; maybe TRBD2 (6 bases). The CDR3 covers 13 residues. Germline CDR1 and CDR2: MNHNY and SVGAGI (reference sequence). Trimming removed 7 bases at V and 2 bases at J, with 12 bases between. This chain's CDR3 is CASTLEGPYEQYF. DNA of the CDR3: TGTGCCAGCACCCTGGAGGGTCCCTACGAGCAGTACTTC.

The V and J genes are TRBV9 and TRBJ2-7; 13 positions agree with TRBD2. The V and J ends lost 4 bases and 4 bases, in that order; junction bases with no gene match: 5. The germline gives CDR1 SGDLS, CDR2 YYNGEE. This CDR3 region has 15 residues. DNA for the CDR3: TGTGCCAGCAGCCCAGGGGGACTAGCGGGGTACGAGCAGTACTTC. It specifies CASSPGGLAGYEQYF. Supplemented by reference TRBV9 and TRBJ2-7, the full variable domain reads DSGVTQTPKHLITATGQRVTLRCSPRSGDLSVYWYQQSLDQGLQFLIQYYNGEERAKGNILERFSAQQFPDLHSELNLSSLELGDSALYFCASSPGGLAGYEQYFGPGTRLTVT.

The chain joins TRBV14 to TRBJ2-1; 10 nucleotides align to TRBD2. CDR3 size: 16 residues. The junction had 7 bases not matched to a gene; V was cut back by 6 bases and J by 2 bases. Germline CDR1 SGHDN, CDR2 FVKESK. CDR3 sequence: CASRQSGRGPYNEQFF. CDR3 bases: TGTGCCAGCAGACAGAGCGGGAGGGGTCCCTACAATGAGCAGTTCTTC.

V is TRBV10-2 and J is TRBJ2-5, with 12 bases that match TRBD2. V lost 11 bases to trimming and J lost 5 bases; unmatched junction nucleotides: 9. CDR1 WSHSY and CDR2 SAAADI come from the germline V gene. The CDR3 consists of 14 residues. The CDR3 region has the DNA TGCGCCTGCCAACCTAGCGGGAGGGGTGAGACCCAGTACTTC. Translated: CACQPSGRGETQYF.

This chain joins TRBV19 and TRBJ2-3; 7 bases match TRBD2. The germline gives CDR1 LNHDA, CDR2 SQIVND (reference sequence). J lost 2 bases, V lost 5 bases, and 13 bases had no gene match. The CDR3 loop spans 17 amino acids. CDR3 DNA: TGTGCCAGTAGTGCCCCGGGTGCTAGCGGCTCCACAGATACGCAGTATTTT. This gives the protein CASSAPGASGSTDTQYF.

V is TRBV5-1 and J is TRBJ2-5; D remains ambiguous. CDR1 and CDR2 (germline): SGHRS, YFSETQ. There are 14 residues in the CDR3. Trimming pared 0 bases from V and 4 bases from J, leaving 10 bases between. CDR3 sequence reads: CASSLGQVGETQYF. CDR3 DNA sequence: TGCGCCAGCAGCTTGGGGCAGGTCGGAGAGACCCAGTACTTC.

The rearrangement joins TRBV5-6 to TRBJ1-5; 9 bases are a match to TRBD1. The V gene end was trimmed by 3 bases and the J gene end by 2 bases; junction bases not matched to a gene: 6. Germline loops: CDR1 SGHDT, CDR2 YYEEEE. The CDR3 extends over 16 amino acids. For the CDR3, the DNA is TGTGCCAGCAGCTCCCTGGGACAGGGCGGCAATCAGCCCCAGCATTTT. It is translated as CASSSLGQGGNQPQHF.

This clone is a singleton in its sample. The chain couples TRBV5-6 to TRBJ1-2; a weak D match, TRBD1 (5 bases). Trimming took 3 bases from V and 3 from J, leaving 21 bases between them. Germline V gene data show CDR1 as SGHDT and CDR2 as YYEEEE. CDR3 length equals 17 residues. For the CDR3, the DNA is TGTGCCAGCAGCTCCACGGTCCTGCGGGGGGTTGACTATGGCTACACCTTC. Translating it yields CASSSTVLRGVDYGYTF.

This clone is a singleton in its sample. The genes are TRBV5-6 and TRBJ2-7; TRBD2 matches at 9 bases. Trimming removed 4 bases from V and 3 bases from J; junction bases left unmatched: 8. Germline V gene sequence: CDR1 SGHDT, CDR2 YYEEEE. CDR3 length equals 15 residues. CDR3 sequence (DNA): TGTGCCAGCAGCCGGGCTAGCGGGGTTAACTACGAGCAGTACTTC. Translating it yields CASSRASGVNYEQYF.

The chain links TRBV4-1 to TRBJ1-1; perhaps TRBD1 as D (5 bases). V lost 6 bases, J lost 1 base, and 18 bases lay in between. Germline CDR1 MGHRA, CDR2 YSYEKL. This CDR3 has 16 residues. The CDR3 nucleotides read TGCGCCAGCAGTCGATCGTGGGGGGGGACGAACACTGAAGCTTTCTTT. Its protein is CASSRSWGGTNTEAFF.

The chain employs TRBV18 and TRBJ2-3; D remains unclear. This CDR3 has 14 amino acids. Germline V gene lookup returns CDR1 KGHSH and CDR2 LQKENI. The V end was cut by 6 bases, the J end by 1 base, with 11 bases between. The CDR3 here is CASSGASGTDTQYF. The CDR3 nucleotides are TGTGCCAGCTCGGGTGCGAGCGGCACAGATACGCAGTATTTT.

The rearrangement uses TRBV11-2 and TRBJ2-1; 7 nucleotides match TRBD2. From germline, CDR1 is SGHAT and CDR2 FQNNGV. J gave up 2 bases and V 1 base, and 2 bases lay outside the gene matches. The CDR3 totals 15 residues. In DNA, the CDR3 is TGTGCCAGCAGCTTAGGGGCGGGAGCCTACAATGAGCAGTTCTTC. Translating gives CASSLGAGAYNEQFF. Full variable domain (missing parts from reference TRBV11-2 and TRBJ2-1): EAGVAQSPRYKIIEKRQSVAFWCNPISGHATLYWYQQILGQGPKLLIQFQNNGVVDDSQLPKDRFSAERLKGVDSTLKIQPAKLEDSAVYLCASSLGAGAYNEQFFGPGTRLTVL.

The chain recombines TRBV11-2 with TRBJ2-2; perhaps TRBD2 as D (6 bases). This CDR3 contains 14 residues. The V end was cut by 2 bases, the J end by 7 bases, with 11 bases between. Germline values: CDR1 SGHAT, CDR2 FQNNGV. CDR3 residues: CASSLRVGSGELFF. The CDR3 bases are TGTGCCAGCAGCTTAAGGGTCGGGAGCGGGGAGCTGTTTTTT.

This clone came up once. The genes are TRBV5-6 and TRBJ2-7, with TRBD1 matching over 11 bases. With V trimmed by 0 bases and J by 8 bases, 7 bases remained unmatched. The CDR3 has 15 amino acids. CDR1 and CDR2 (germline): SGHDT, YYEEEE. CDR3 nucleotides: TGTGCCAGCAGCTTGGGCGGGACAGGGGGGAGGAAGCAGTACTTC. Encoded protein: CASSLGGTGGRKQYF.

The V gene is TRBV9, the J gene TRBJ1-1; D might be TRBD1 (6 bases). The CDR3 spans 17 residues. Per the germline V gene, CDR1 is SGDLS and CDR2 is YYNGEE. Trimming removed 4 bases at V and 2 bases at J, with 21 bases between. The CDR3 protein is CASSLILQTGVNTEAFF. The CDR3 DNA sequence: TGTGCCAGCAGCCTCATACTTCAGACAGGAGTAAACACTGAAGCTTTCTTT.

Only one count was recorded for this clone. The rearrangement links TRBV2 to TRBJ2-5; 10 nucleotides line up with TRBD1. The trim removed 5 bases at V and 5 bases at J, leaving 11 bases unmatched. The CDR3 consists of 16 residues. Germline V gene lookup returns CDR1 SNHLY and CDR2 FYNNEI. CDR3 residues: CASSPQGQGIRETQYF. The CDR3 bases are TGTGCCAGCAGTCCTCAGGGACAGGGGATTCGGGAGACCCAGTACTTC.